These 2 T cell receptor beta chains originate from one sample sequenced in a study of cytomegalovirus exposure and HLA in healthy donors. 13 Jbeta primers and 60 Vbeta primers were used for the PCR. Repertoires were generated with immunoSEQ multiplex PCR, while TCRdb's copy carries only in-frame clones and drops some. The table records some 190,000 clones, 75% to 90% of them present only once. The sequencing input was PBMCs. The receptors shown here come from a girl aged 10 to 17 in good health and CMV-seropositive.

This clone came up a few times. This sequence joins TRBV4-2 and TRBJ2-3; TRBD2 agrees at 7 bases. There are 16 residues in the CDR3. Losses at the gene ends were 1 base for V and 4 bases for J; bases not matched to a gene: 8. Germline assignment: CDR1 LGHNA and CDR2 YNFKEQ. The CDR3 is CASSQVPTSLADTQYF. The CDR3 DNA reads TGTGCCAGCAGCCAAGTGCCGACTAGCTTGGCAGATACGCAGTATTTT.

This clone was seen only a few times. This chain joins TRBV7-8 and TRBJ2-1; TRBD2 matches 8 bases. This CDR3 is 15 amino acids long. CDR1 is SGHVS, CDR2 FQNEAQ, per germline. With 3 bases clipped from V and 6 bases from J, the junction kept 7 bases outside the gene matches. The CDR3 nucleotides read TGTGCCAGCAGCTTTATAGGTCTAGCGGGCAATGAGCAGTTCTTC. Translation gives CASSFIGLAGNEQFF. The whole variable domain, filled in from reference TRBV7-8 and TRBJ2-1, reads GAGVSQSPRYKVAKRGQDVALRCDPISGHVSLFWYQQALGQGPEFLTYFQNEAQLDKSGLPSDRFFAERPEGSVSTLKIQRTQQEDSAVYLCASSFIGLAGNEQFFGPGTRLTVL.